A selection of T cell receptor beta chains follows, all from one sample in a study of memory CD4+ T cells and cytomegalovirus serostatus. Generated by immunoSEQ multiplex PCR, the TCRdb table keeps only in-frame clones and is missing some. Among roughly 60,000 clones listed, 81% were seen once. The sequencing input was memory CD4+ T cells from blood. The receptors stem from an adult in good health and CMV-seronegative. Each CDR3 is given with its conserved first and last residue. D genes are given only for firm matches. Only part of the rows carry a size: once, few, many, or a class if the clone is expanded.

CDR3: CASSLDPPGSGNTIYF; DNA: TGTGCCAGCAGCTTAGACCCACCAGGGAGTGGAAACACCATATATTTT; D: .; V: TRBV7-2; J: TRBJ1-3; size: few
CDR3: CASSYETGGLFF; DNA: TGTGCCAGCAGCTATGAGACAGGGGGCTTATTCTTT; D: TRBD1; V: TRBV7-2; J: TRBJ1-1; size: once
CDR3: CASSMGEFEAFF; DNA: TGTGCCAGCTCAATGGGAGAGTTTGAAGCTTTCTTT; D: .; V: TRBV18; J: TRBJ1-1; size: .
CDR3: CASSEYKRDGYTF; DNA: TGTGCCAGCAGTGAATATAAGAGGGATGGCTACACCTTC; D: .; V: TRBV25-1; J: TRBJ1-2; size: .
CDR3: CASSPGDRGAYNEQFF; DNA: TGTGCCAGCAGCCCCGGGGACAGGGGGGCTTACAATGAGCAGTTCTTC; D: TRBD1; V: TRBV7-9; J: TRBJ2-1; size: once
CDR3: CASSLALSGNAYEQYF; DNA: TGTGCCAGCAGCTTAGCGCTAAGCGGGAATGCATACGAGCAGTACTTC; D: TRBD2; V: TRBV7-6; J: TRBJ2-7; size: .
CDR3: CASSLRGRGKLFF; DNA: TGCGCCAGCAGCTTGAGGGGGCGGGGGAAACTGTTTTTT; D: TRBD1; V: TRBV5-1; J: TRBJ1-4; size: once
CDR3: CASSLGDGHQPQHF; DNA: TGCGCCAGCAGCTTGGGGGACGGCCATCAGCCCCAGCATTTT; D: .; V: TRBV5-1; J: TRBJ1-5; size: .
CDR3: CASSSGLAGLSYEQYF; DNA: TGTGCCAGCAGCTCGGGACTAGCGGGCCTTTCCTACGAGCAGTACTTC; D: TRBD2; V: TRBV11-2; J: TRBJ2-7; size: .
CDR3: CASSLDRGLRETQYF; DNA: TGTGCCAGCAGTCTCGACAGGGGGCTTCGAGAGACCCAGTACTTC; D: TRBD1; V: TRBV5-6; J: TRBJ2-5; size: .
CDR3: CSVETGDNQPQHF; DNA: TGCAGCGTTGAAACAGGGGACAATCAGCCCCAGCATTTT; D: TRBD1; V: TRBV29-1; J: TRBJ1-5; size: few
CDR3: CASRRQRTTYEQYF; DNA: TGTGCCAGCAGGCGTCAGCGGACGACCTACGAGCAGTACTTC; D: .; V: TRBV28; J: TRBJ2-7; size: .
CDR3: CASSFAPRMNTEAFF; DNA: TGCGCCAGCAGCTTCGCTCCTAGAATGAACACTGAAGCTTTCTTT; D: .; V: TRBV5-1; J: TRBJ1-1; size: few
CDR3: CASSQDWARGAEAFF; DNA: TGCGCCAGCAGCCAAGATTGGGCCCGGGGCGCTGAAGCTTTCTTT; D: .; V: TRBV4-3; J: TRBJ1-1; size: .
CDR3: CASSLSSLDTQYF; DNA: TGTGCCAGCAGCTTGAGTTCTCTGGATACGCAGTATTTT; D: .; V: TRBV7-2; J: TRBJ2-3; size: .
CDR3: CASSYSGTLWTEAFF; DNA: TGTGCCAGCAGTTACTCGGGGACCTTATGGACTGAAGCTTTCTTT; D: .; V: TRBV6-5; J: TRBJ1-1; size: .
CDR3: CAWGWTGGNSPLHF; DNA: TGTGCCTGGGGCTGGACAGGGGGTAATTCACCCCTCCACTTT; D: TRBD1; V: TRBV30; J: TRBJ1-6; size: .
CDR3: CASSTRDEQFF; DNA: TGTGCCAGCAGCACGCGTGATGAGCAGTTCTTC; D: .; V: TRBV7-2; J: TRBJ2-1; size: once
CDR3: CAISDPGLNTEAFF; DNA: TGTGCCATCAGTGACCCGGGACTGAACACTGAAGCTTTCTTT; D: .; V: TRBV10-3; J: TRBJ1-1; size: .
CDR3: CASSIQPGQEAFF; DNA: TGCGCCAGCAGCATTCAACCGGGACAAGAAGCTTTCTTT; D: .; V: TRBV5-1; J: TRBJ1-1; size: few
CDR3: CASSRTNEKLFF; DNA: TGTGCCAGCTCCAGAACTAATGAAAAACTGTTTTTT; D: .; V: TRBV5-6; J: TRBJ1-4; size: .
CDR3: CASSQQNYGYTF; DNA: TGTGCCAGCAGCCAGCAAAACTATGGCTACACCTTC; D: .; V: TRBV14; J: TRBJ1-2; size: .
CDR3: CASTQRDRGIQETQYF; DNA: TGTGCCAGCACCCAACGGGACAGGGGAATACAAGAGACCCAGTACTTC; D: TRBD1; V: TRBV2; J: TRBJ2-5; size: few
CDR3: CASQGPEGGQPQHF; DNA: TGTGCCAGCCAGGGCCCCGAGGGGGGTCAGCCCCAGCATTTT; D: .; V: TRBV2; J: TRBJ1-5; size: .
CDR3: CASKPGGPSTDTQYF; DNA: TGTGCCAGTAAACCAGGGGGACCTAGCACAGATACGCAGTATTTT; D: TRBD1; V: TRBV19; J: TRBJ2-3; size: once
CDR3: CASSLSDSYSISGANVLTF; DNA: TGTGCCAGCAGCTTATCGGACAGCTACTCTATCTCTGGGGCCAACGTCCTGACTTTC; D: .; V: TRBV11-3; J: TRBJ2-6; size: .
CDR3: CASSLFVAGGNYGYTF; DNA: TGTGCCAGCAGCTTGTTCGTTGCGGGGGGGAACTATGGCTACACCTTC; D: .; V: TRBV5-4; J: TRBJ1-2; size: .
CDR3: CASSLQNNQPQHF; DNA: TGTGCCAGCAGTTTACAGAACAATCAGCCCCAGCATTTT; D: .; V: TRBV28; J: TRBJ1-5; size: .
CDR3: CASSGYGRGNTEAFF; DNA: TGTGCCAGCAGCGGGTACGGGAGGGGCAACACTGAAGCTTTCTTT; D: .; V: TRBV9; J: TRBJ1-1; size: once
CDR3: CASSPQKWTSRGADTQYF; DNA: TGTGCCAGTAGTCCTCAAAAATGGACTAGCCGAGGGGCAGATACGCAGTATTTT; D: TRBD2; V: TRBV19; J: TRBJ2-3; size: .
CDR3: CASKKQGAMNTEAFF; DNA: TGTGCCAGTAAAAAACAGGGGGCCATGAACACTGAAGCTTTCTTT; D: TRBD1; V: TRBV19; J: TRBJ1-1; size: .
CDR3: CASKGTDHNQPQHF; DNA: TGTGCCAGCAAGGGGACGGACCACAATCAGCCCCAGCATTTT; D: .; V: TRBV6-6; J: TRBJ1-5; size: .
CDR3: CSGGTGNTEAFF; DNA: TGCAGCGGGGGGACAGGGAACACTGAAGCTTTCTTT; D: TRBD1; V: TRBV29-1; J: TRBJ1-1; size: few
CDR3: CASSSLQMNTEAFF; DNA: TGTGCCAGCAGCTCACTACAGATGAACACTGAAGCTTTCTTT; D: .; V: TRBV5-8; J: TRBJ1-1; size: few
CDR3: CASRESGSGGYTF; DNA: TGTGCCAGCAGAGAGTCAGGGAGTGGGGGCTACACCTTC; D: .; V: TRBV7-9; J: TRBJ1-2; size: .
CDR3: CASSAWDSNYGYTF; DNA: TGTGCCAGCAGTGCCTGGGACAGTAACTATGGCTACACCTTC; D: TRBD1; V: TRBV6-1; J: TRBJ1-2; size: once
CDR3: CASNSGSLSRVNTEAFF; DNA: TGTGCCAGCAATTCCGGGAGCCTTAGTAGAGTGAACACTGAAGCTTTCTTT; D: .; V: TRBV27; J: TRBJ1-1; size: .
CDR3: CASSQKQGNEQFF; DNA: TGCGCCAGCAGCCAAAAGCAGGGCAATGAGCAGTTCTTC; D: .; V: TRBV4-3; J: TRBJ2-1; size: .
CDR3: CASRSTLTGNTIYF; DNA: TGTGCCAGCAGATCGACCCTTACCGGAAACACCATATATTTT; D: .; V: TRBV5-6; J: TRBJ1-3; size: .
CDR3: CASSVTDSNYGYTF; DNA: TGTGCCAGCAGCGTGACGGACAGTAACTATGGCTACACCTTC; D: .; V: TRBV9; J: TRBJ1-2; size: .
CDR3: CASSLPPFSYEQYF; DNA: TGTGCCAGCAGCTTACCACCGTTCTCCTACGAGCAGTACTTC; D: .; V: TRBV7-9; J: TRBJ2-7; size: .
CDR3: CASSRTSAGPSTDTQYF; DNA: TGTGCCAGCAGCCGGACTAGCGCGGGGCCTAGCACAGATACGCAGTATTTT; D: TRBD2; V: TRBV27; J: TRBJ2-3; size: .
CDR3: CASSIGLAVYNEQFF; DNA: TGTGCCAGTAGTATCGGACTAGCGGTGTACAATGAGCAGTTCTTC; D: TRBD2; V: TRBV19; J: TRBJ2-1; size: few
CDR3: CASSTPGLVRSGNTIYF; DNA: TGTGCCAGTAGTACGCCCGGACTCGTTCGGTCTGGAAACACCATATATTTT; D: .; V: TRBV19; J: TRBJ1-3; size: .
CDR3: CASSEGVNTQYF; DNA: TGTGCCAGCAGTGAAGGGGTTAATACGCAGTATTTT; D: .; V: TRBV6-1; J: TRBJ2-3; size: .
CDR3: CASTPLAGGLSSGANVLTF; DNA: TGTGCCAGCACCCCACTAGCGGGAGGACTTAGCTCTGGGGCCAACGTCCTGACTTTC; D: TRBD2; V: TRBV2; J: TRBJ2-6; size: .
CDR3: CSAVGMGPATTEAFF; DNA: TGCAGCGCCGTGGGAATGGGGCCCGCGACGACTGAAGCTTTCTTT; D: .; V: TRBV29-1; J: TRBJ1-1; size: .
CDR3: CASGLGDQREQYF; DNA: TGTGCTAGTGGTTTGGGGGACCAGCGCGAGCAGTACTTC; D: .; V: TRBV12-5; J: TRBJ2-7; size: .
CDR3: CASSLTGTGVSEKLFF; DNA: TGCGCCAGCAGCTTGACGGGGACAGGGGTTAGTGAAAAACTGTTTTTT; D: TRBD1; V: TRBV5-1; J: TRBJ1-4; size: .
CDR3: CASQDQGGNQPQHF; DNA: TGTGCCAGCCAAGATCAGGGGGGGAATCAGCCCCAGCATTTT; D: TRBD1; V: TRBV18; J: TRBJ1-5; size: once